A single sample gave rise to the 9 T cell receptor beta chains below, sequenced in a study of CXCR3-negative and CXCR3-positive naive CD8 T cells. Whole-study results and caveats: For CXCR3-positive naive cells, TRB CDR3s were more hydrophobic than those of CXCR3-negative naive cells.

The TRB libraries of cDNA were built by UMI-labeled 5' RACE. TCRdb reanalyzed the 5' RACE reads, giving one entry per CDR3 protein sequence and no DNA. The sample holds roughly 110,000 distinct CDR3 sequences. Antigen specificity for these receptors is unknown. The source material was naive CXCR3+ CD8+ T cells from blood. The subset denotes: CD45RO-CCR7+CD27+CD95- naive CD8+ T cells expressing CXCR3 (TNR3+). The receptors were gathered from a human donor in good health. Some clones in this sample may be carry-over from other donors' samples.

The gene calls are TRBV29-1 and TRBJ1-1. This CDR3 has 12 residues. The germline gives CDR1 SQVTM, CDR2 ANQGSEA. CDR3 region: CSVVTRNTEAFF.

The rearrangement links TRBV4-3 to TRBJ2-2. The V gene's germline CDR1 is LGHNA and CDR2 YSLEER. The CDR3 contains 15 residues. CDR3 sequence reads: CASSQKAGWTGELFF.

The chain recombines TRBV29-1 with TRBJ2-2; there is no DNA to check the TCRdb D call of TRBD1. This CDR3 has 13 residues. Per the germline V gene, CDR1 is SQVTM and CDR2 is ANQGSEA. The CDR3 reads CGGQGTNTGELFF.

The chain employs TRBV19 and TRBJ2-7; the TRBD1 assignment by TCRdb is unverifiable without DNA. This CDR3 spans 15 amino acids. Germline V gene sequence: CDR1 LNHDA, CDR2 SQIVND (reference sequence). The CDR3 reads CASSIKQGAGYEQYF. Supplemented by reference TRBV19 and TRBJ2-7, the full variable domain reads DGGITQSPKYLFRKEGQNVTLSCEQNLNHDAMYWYRQDPGQGLRLIYYSQIVNDFQKGDIAEGYSVSREKKESFPLTVTSAQKNPTAFYLCASSIKQGAGYEQYFGPGTRLTVT.

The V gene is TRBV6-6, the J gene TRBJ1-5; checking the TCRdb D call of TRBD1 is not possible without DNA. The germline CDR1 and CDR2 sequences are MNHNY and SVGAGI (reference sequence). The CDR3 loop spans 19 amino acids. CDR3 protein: CASSYSVSGGDGTGQPQHF.

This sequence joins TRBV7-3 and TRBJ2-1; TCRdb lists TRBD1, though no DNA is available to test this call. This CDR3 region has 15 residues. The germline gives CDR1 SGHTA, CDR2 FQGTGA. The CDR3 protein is CASRQSGTGVHEQFF.

The CDR3 protein is CASSLDEEGAGANVLTF. V gene TRBV5-1 combines with J gene TRBJ2-6; the D call from TCRdb, TRBD1, cannot be confirmed without DNA. The CDR3 covers 17 residues. Germline V gives CDR1 SGHRS, CDR2 YFSETQ.

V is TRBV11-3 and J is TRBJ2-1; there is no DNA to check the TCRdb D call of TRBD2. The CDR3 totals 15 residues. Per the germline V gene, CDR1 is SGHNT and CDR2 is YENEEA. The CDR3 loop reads CASSLRGGEGNEQFF.

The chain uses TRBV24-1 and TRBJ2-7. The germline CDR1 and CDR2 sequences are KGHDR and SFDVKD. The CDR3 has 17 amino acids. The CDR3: CATSDLQWRWVSYEQYF.